This T cell receptor (beta chain) was sequenced during a study of CD8 T cells in ankylosing spondylitis. This clonotype was picked up a small number of times. Its antigen is not identified. TCRdb re-analysed the 5' RACE reads in MiXCR, keeping a single row per CDR3 protein. Of about 440,000 distinct CDR3 sequences detected, 15% to 20% appear once; the ten largest clones hold 1%. With V trimmed by 4 bases and J by 6 bases, 9 bases remained unmatched. The CDR3 loop spans 18 amino acids. Germline-derived CDR1 and CDR2 are MDHEN and SYDVKM. Findings of the study overall: Seemingly characteristic of ankylosing spondylitis blood was a TCR beta motif consisting of under ten highly homologous variants. Matched ankylosing spondylitis synovial fluid reportedly contained a significantly enriched population of disease-linked clones.

This chain links TRBV28 with TRBJ2-1; 16 bases are a match to TRBD2. The TCR originated in a male donor with ankylosing spondylitis. What was sequenced was blood, either unsorted or a sorted T cell fraction (not recorded which). CDR3 sequence reads: CASSSPGLAGGAINEQFF. CDR3 DNA: TGTGCCAGCAGTTCACCGGGACTAGCGGGAGGGGCTATCAATGAGCAGTTCTTC.